Presented here are 22 T cell receptor beta chains from one specimen sequenced in a study of T cell responses to AZD1222 COVID-19 vaccine (dated by TCRdb to 2020 to 2022). The time point label here, explained by the study, means: baseline before first vaccination. Per the publication, the treatment or condition label means: meningococcal conjugate vaccine given as trial control. The library was prepared using the immunoSEQ multiplex PCR assay. TCRdb retrieved this table from immuneACCESS and kept in-frame rearrangements only. Not all clones are present; in checked studies, unresolved V genes account for under half, and no reason is known for the remainder. Within this sample are 110,000 to 150,000 clones, with over 90% of them counted one time only. The ten largest clones capture 0.85% to 0.95% of the sample. Sequences were derived from peripheral blood, sampled on day 0 of MenACWY control vaccination. The receptor source for this set is an adult in good health.

The gene calls are TRBV4-2 and TRBJ1-2; unclear D gene. The V end was cut by 0 bases, the J end by 4 bases, with 6 bases between. Germline V gives CDR1 LGHNA, CDR2 YNFKEQ. This CDR3 is 13 amino acids long. As DNA, the CDR3 is TGTGCCAGCAGCCAAGACGGCCTCTATGGCTACACCTTC. The encoded protein is CASSQDGLYGYTF.

This clone was recorded only once. V is TRBV6-5 and J is TRBJ1-4; the D is unclear. V gave up 3 bases and J gave up 3 bases, with 8 bases separating them. The CDR3 contains 14 residues. Germline assignment: CDR1 MNHEY and CDR2 SVGAGI. Here the CDR3 reads CASSYRQSNEKLFF. Here the CDR3 DNA reads TGTGCCAGCAGTTATCGTCAGTCTAATGAAAAACTGTTTTTT.

V is TRBV5-5 and J is TRBJ1-2; D may be TRBD1 (5 bases). Trimming removed 0 bases from V and 6 bases from J, with 9 bases in between. This CDR3 has 13 residues. In germline, CDR1 is SGHKS, CDR2 YYEKEE (reference sequence). CDR3 nucleotide sequence: TGTGCCAGCAGCTTGGTCTCGGGGGATGGCTACACCTTC. Amino acid sequence: CASSLVSGDGYTF. Variable domain in full (rest from reference TRBV5-5 and TRBJ1-2): DAGVTQSPTHLIKTRGQQVTLRCSPISGHKSVSWYQQVLGQGPQFIFQYYEKEERGRGNFPDRFSARQFPNYSSELNVNALLLGDSALYLCASSLVSGDGYTFGSGTRLTVV.

The V call is TRBV9, the J call TRBJ1-3, with no clear D. The V and J ends lost 0 bases and 2 bases respectively, with 9 bases between them. The CDR3 is 15 residues long. Germline V CDR1 and CDR2: SGDLS, YYNGEE. In DNA form, the CDR3 reads TGTGCCAGCAGCGTAGCCCAAGGGACTGGAAACACCATATATTTT. Its protein is CASSVAQGTGNTIYF.

The V gene is TRBV3-1 (or the pseudogene TRBV3-2), the J gene TRBJ2-7; D is uncertain. The CDR3 contains 14 residues. The germline gives CDR1 LGHDT, CDR2 YNNKEL (reference sequence). V lost 4 bases and J lost 5, with 15 bases in between. The CDR3 DNA sequence: TGTGCCAGCAGCCGTAACCCCGGCTTAAACGAGCAGTACTTC. It codes for CASSRNPGLNEQYF.

The rearrangement joins TRBV6-5 to TRBJ1-1; D is possibly TRBD1 (5 bases). This CDR3 has 11 residues. Deletions cut 6 bases from V and 8 bases from J, with 10 bases between. Germline V gene sequence: CDR1 MNHEY, CDR2 SVGAGI. CDR3: CASSQQGEAFF. DNA for the CDR3: TGTGCCAGCAGCCAGCAGGGAGAAGCTTTCTTT.

The J gene is TRBJ1-1, the V gene TRBV9, with unresolved D. Trimming removed 4 bases from V and 0 bases from J, with 7 bases in between. The CDR3 runs to 13 residues. Germline CDR1 reads SGDLS; CDR2 reads YYNGEE. The chain's CDR3 is CASSRHLNTEAFF. CDR3 nucleotides: TGTGCCAGCAGCCGACACCTGAACACTGAAGCTTTCTTT.

The chain is built from TRBV7-2 and TRBJ2-5; 16 bases align to TRBD2. The CDR3 consists of 18 residues. Germline trimming cut 4 bases from V and 7 bases from J; bases unmatched to any gene: 12. Germline V gene data show CDR1 as SGHTA and CDR2 as FQGNSA. CDR3 sequence: CASSSGTSGGARVGTQYF. The CDR3 nucleotides read TGTGCCAGCAGCTCCGGGACTAGCGGGGGGGCAAGGGTTGGGACCCAGTACTTC.

This chain joins TRBV5-4 and TRBJ1-1; TRBD1 might be the D (5 bases). In germline, CDR1 is SGHNT, CDR2 YYREEE (reference sequence). The CDR3 length is 16 residues. Trimming removed 2 bases from V and 1 base from J, with 15 bases in between. The CDR3 DNA reads as TGTGCCAGCAGCTTCCTATACCGGGACGGGAACACTGAAGCTTTCTTT. This gives the protein CASSFLYRDGNTEAFF.

This chain connects TRBV28 to TRBJ1-2; 11 bases are shared with TRBD1. V trimming: 5 bases; J trimming: 7 bases; junction bases outside the gene matches: 12. Per the germline V gene, CDR1 is MDHEN and CDR2 is SYDVKM. This CDR3 contains 16 residues. The CDR3 region is CASSPPSGTGGRGYTF. CDR3 nucleotides: TGTGCCAGCAGTCCACCCTCCGGGACAGGGGGACGTGGCTACACCTTC.

Remarks on this clone: Given the absence of the conserved phenylalanine or tryptophan at the CDR3 end, a read error is likely. The DNA is omitted, as the CDR3 cannot be located on it reliably, and the CDR3 follows TCRdb's listing. The chain combines TRBV5-8 with TRBJ1-2. Germline V gene lookup returns CDR1 SGHTS and CDR2 YDEGEE. The CDR3 totals 10 residues, both ends included. The CDR3 is CASSSGWGRP.

The rearrangement links TRBV4-1 to TRBJ2-2, with no clear D. The germline gives CDR1 MGHRA, CDR2 YSYEKL. CDR3 size: 14 residues. V lost 1 base to trimming and J lost 6 bases, with 9 bases between them. The CDR3 reads CASSQVGGSGELFF. The CDR3 nucleotides are TGCGCCAGCAGCCAAGTTGGTGGGTCCGGGGAGCTGTTTTTT.

The chain recombines TRBV5-1 with TRBJ1-4; D may be TRBD1 (5 bases). The ends were cut back, 3 bases at V and 7 bases at J, with 13 bases in the middle. In germline, CDR1 is SGHRS, CDR2 YFSETQ. The CDR3 covers 14 residues. CDR3 residues: CASSWGREGEKLFF. The CDR3 DNA reads TGCGCCAGCAGCTGGGGCAGGGAGGGTGAAAAACTGTTTTTT. Based on the CDR3 plus reference TRBV5-1 and TRBJ1-4, the full variable domain is KAGVTQTPRYLIKTRGQQVTLSCSPISGHRSVSWYQQTPGQGLQFLFEYFSETQRNKGNFPGRFSGRQFSNSRSEMNVSTLELGDSALYLCASSWGREGEKLFFGSGTQLSVL.

The rearrangement joins TRBV4-2 to TRBJ1-2, with no clear D. The CDR3 totals 16 residues. CDR1 is LGHNA and CDR2 is YNFKEQ in the germline V gene. V gave up 0 bases and J gave up 4 bases, with 15 bases separating them. CDR3 sequence (DNA): TGTGCCAGCAGCCAAGAAGTTCCCGGATCGCGCTATGGCTACACCTTC. The encoded protein is CASSQEVPGSRYGYTF.

J is TRBJ2-7 and V is TRBV6-6; D is tentatively TRBD1 or TRBD2 (7 bases each). Germline-derived CDR1 and CDR2 are MNHNY and SVGAGI (reference sequence). With 5 bases removed from V and 3 bases from J, the gap between germline ends came to 26 bases. CDR3 size: 18 residues. CDR3 region: CASSPSRGVGTAGYEQYF. The CDR3 region has the DNA TGTGCCAGCAGTCCTTCACGGGGGGTGGGGACAGCGGGCTACGAGCAGTACTTC.

The chain couples TRBV15 to TRBJ2-6; tentative D call: TRBD1 (5 bases). V dropped 3 bases and J dropped 0 bases, with 12 bases sitting between them. In germline, CDR1 is LNHNV, CDR2 YYDKDF (reference sequence). This CDR3 spans 17 amino acids. The CDR3 bases are TGTGCCACCAGCAGCCGACAGATCTCCTCTGGGGCCAACGTCCTGACTTTC. Protein: CATSSRQISSGANVLTF.

The chain uses TRBV2 and TRBJ1-5, with D perhaps matching TRBD1 (6 bases). Germline V lookup: CDR1 SNHLY, CDR2 FYNNEI. V dropped 6 bases and J dropped 5 bases, with 11 bases sitting between them. The CDR3 is 13 residues long. CDR3 region: CASRQGGDQPQHF. The CDR3 bases are TGTGCCAGCAGACAGGGTGGGGATCAGCCCCAGCATTTT.

V is TRBV19 and J is TRBJ1-5; D is perhaps TRBD1 (5 bases). Looked up from germline, CDR1 is LNHDA and CDR2 is SQIVND (reference sequence). This CDR3 has 16 amino acids. Trimming took 2 bases from V and 0 from J, leaving 11 bases between them. In DNA, the CDR3 is TGTGCCAGTAGTATATGGGGCAGCCATAGCAATCAGCCCCAGCATTTT. This encodes CASSIWGSHSNQPQHF.

The rearrangement uses TRBV7-2 and TRBJ1-5; 9 nucleotides line up with TRBD1. Per germline, CDR1 SGHTA and CDR2 FQGNSA. The CDR3 runs to 15 residues. V shed 2 bases, J shed 6 bases, and the junction held 5 bases outside the gene matches. The CDR3 reads CASSLPTGGGQPQHF. The CDR3, as DNA: TGTGCCAGCAGCTTACCAACAGGGGGCGGTCAGCCCCAGCATTTT.

The chain joins TRBV5-6 to TRBJ1-1; a possible D gene is TRBD1 (6 bases). CDR1 is SGHDT and CDR2 is YYEEEE in the germline V gene. Trimming left V 1 base short and J 4 bases short, with 8 bases between. The CDR3 is 13 residues long. CDR3 amino acids: CASSLRTVTEAFF. Here the CDR3 DNA reads TGTGCCAGCAGCTTGAGGACAGTCACTGAAGCTTTCTTT.

This rearrangement joins TRBV19 to TRBJ1-2; perhaps TRBD1 as D (5 bases). Germline CDR1 is LNHDA and CDR2 is SQIVND (reference sequence). There are 14 residues in the CDR3. Trimming left V 6 bases short and J 7 bases short, with 18 bases between. The CDR3 here is CASSPSQGYGGYTF. As DNA, the CDR3 is TGTGCCAGTAGCCCGAGTCAGGGTTACGGTGGCTACACCTTC.

The chain has TRBV27 and TRBJ2-3; 7 nucleotides line up with TRBD1. Germline V lookup: CDR1 MNHEY, CDR2 SMNVEV (reference sequence). The V gene end was trimmed by 3 bases and the J gene end by 0 bases; junction bases not matched to a gene: 3. CDR3 length equals 15 residues. The CDR3: CASSFSRGSTDTQYF. The CDR3 DNA reads TGTGCCAGCAGTTTTTCCAGGGGGAGCACAGATACGCAGTATTTT.